The rows below give T cell receptor beta chains drawn from one sample of a study of blood T cell repertoires in COVID-19. The table came from immunoSEQ multiplex PCR; TCRdb's copy has only in-frame clones and leaves some out. The repertoire has approximately 140,000 clones, 60% to 85% of them found once; the top ten carry over 15%. The sample consisted of peripheral blood. Every receptor here comes from a man between 50 and 59 years old with acute or convalescent COVID-19. Both conserved end residues are part of each CDR3. The D gene is left open where the match is weak. Clone size is given for some rows only: seen once, a few or many times, or a class if the clone is expanded.

TRBJ1-2,TRBD1,once,TRBV6-1,TGTGCCAGCAGTGGTTTCCGGGACAGTTATAACTATGGCTACACCTTC,CASSGFRDSYNYGYTF
TRBJ1-2,.,.,TRBV10-1,TGCGCCAGCAGTGAACAGGGAGGGAATGGCTACACCTTC,CASSEQGGNGYTF
TRBJ1-1,.,.,TRBV19,TGTGCCAGTAGCCCGACAGCAATGAACACTGAAGCTTTCTTT,CASSPTAMNTEAFF
TRBJ2-3,TRBD1,.,TRBV20-1,TGCAGTGCTAGTAGGACAGGGGGCGATACGCAGTATTTT,CSASRTGGDTQYF
TRBJ1-1,TRBD1,.,TRBV5-4,TGTGCCAGCAGCTTGGGAACAGGGGGCACTGAAGCTTTCTTT,CASSLGTGGTEAFF
TRBJ2-6,TRBD1,.,TRBV19,TGTGCCAGTAGTATGGGACAGGCCTCTGGGGCCAACGTCCTGACTTTC,CASSMGQASGANVLTF
TRBJ1-1,TRBD1,.,TRBV29-1,TGCAGCGTTGAAGAGGTCAGGGGGGTCACTGAAGCTTTCTTT,CSVEEVRGVTEAFF
TRBJ1-5,.,many,TRBV12-3/TRBV12-4,TGTGCCAGCAGTCTACCGATGAATCAGCCCCAGCATTTT,CASSLPMNQPQHF
TRBJ1-1,TRBD1,few,TRBV29-1,TGCAGCGTTTTAAGCCGGGACAGGGGTCGGGACACTGAAGCTTTCTTT,CSVLSRDRGRDTEAFF
TRBJ1-2,.,once,TRBV4-1,TGCGCCAGAGGGGCTCGGTATGGCTACACCTTC,CARGARYGYTF
TRBJ2-1,.,few,TRBV5-4,TGTGCCAGCAGCTTGGAAAGAGGGCGAAATAACAATGAGCAGTTCTTC,CASSLERGRNNNEQFF
TRBJ1-3,TRBD1,.,TRBV30,TGTGCCTGGAACCGGGACAGCTACTCTGGAAACACCATATATTTT,CAWNRDSYSGNTIYF
TRBJ1-2,.,.,TRBV29-1,TGCAGCGTTGTAGACAGGCCCTATGGCTACACCTTC,CSVVDRPYGYTF
TRBJ2-4,TRBD1,.,TRBV6-1,TGTGCCAGCAGTGAACGACAGGGGGAGGTCAAAAACATTCAGTACTTC,CASSERQGEVKNIQYF
TRBJ1-6,.,.,TRBV7-5,TGTGCCAGAAGCTTATCCCAGTATAATTCACCCCTCCACTTT,CARSLSQYNSPLHF
TRBJ2-7,TRBD2,.,TRBV6-5,TGTGCCAGCAGTCCATGGACTAGCGGGGGCTACGAGCAGTACTTC,CASSPWTSGGYEQYF
TRBJ1-4,.,few,TRBV5-1,TGCGCCAGCAGCTTAATAGGCGGGGATAATGAAAAACTGTTTTTT,CASSLIGGDNEKLFF
TRBJ1-3,.,.,TRBV6-1,TGTGCCAGCAGTTACTCTGGAAACACCATATATTTT,CASSYSGNTIYF
TRBJ2-3,TRBD1,.,TRBV6-6,TGTGCCAGCAGTAACCGGGACAGGGATATGACAGATACGCAGTATTTT,CASSNRDRDMTDTQYF
TRBJ1-4,TRBD1,.,TRBV5-1,TGCGCCAGCAGCCCCGGGGACAGCCTGGTTGGTGAAAAACTGTTTTTT,CASSPGDSLVGEKLFF
TRBJ1-6,TRBD1,few,TRBV4-1,TGCGCCAGCAGCCAAGTCCGGACAGGGGCTTCTAATTCACCCCTCCACTTT,CASSQVRTGASNSPLHF
TRBJ2-3,TRBD2,.,TRBV5-1,TGCGCCAGCAGCCGGATTAGCGGGGGAAGCACAGATACGCAGTATTTT,CASSRISGGSTDTQYF
TRBJ2-3,TRBD2,.,TRBV3-1/TRBV3-2,TGTGCCAGCAGCCAACCACTAGCGGCCCGCAGTACGCAGTATTTT,CASSQPLAARSTQYF
TRBJ1-6,.,.,TRBV2,TGTGCCATGGACAGCGGTAATTCACCCCTCCACTTT,CAMDSGNSPLHF
TRBJ1-6,.,.,TRBV24-1,TGTGCCACCAGTGATTTGCGGCAGGGAGGCTCACCCCTCCACTTT,CATSDLRQGGSPLHF
TRBJ1-3,TRBD1,.,TRBV9,TGTGCCAGCAGCGGACAGGGATCCGGAAACACCATATATTTT,CASSGQGSGNTIYF
TRBJ1-6,.,.,TRBV4-1,TGCGCCAGCAGCCAAGACGCCGGGGAGACCTCCTATAATTCACCCCTCCACTTT,CASSQDAGETSYNSPLHF
TRBJ1-2,TRBD1,.,TRBV7-9,TGTGCCAGCAGCCAGGGGGCAAGCGGCTACACCTTC,CASSQGASGYTF
TRBJ1-1,.,.,TRBV6-5,TGTGCCAGCACCTCCTACAGGGTACGCACTGAAGCTTTCTTT,CASTSYRVRTEAFF
TRBJ1-1,.,once,TRBV12-3/TRBV12-4,TGTGCCAGCAGTTTTCGTACTCCCCCGCTTTCTTTCTTT,CASSFRTPPLSFF
TRBJ1-2,.,.,TRBV19,TGTGCCAGTAGCCGGCAGGCTTCGGACTATGGCTACACCTTC,CASSRQASDYGYTF